This T cell receptor (beta chain) was obtained from a study of OX40 agonist ivuxolimab in advanced cancers. The data were produced by immunoSEQ multiplex PCR, yet TCRdb's version contains in-frame clones alone and is incomplete. The repertoire holds over 35,000 clones, approximately 80% seen once, with 4% to 5% in the top ten. The specimen comprised CD4+ or CD8+ T cells sorted from blood, sampled in a trial of the OX40 agonist ivuxolimab. The origin of this receptor is an adult with an advanced solid tumor such as melanoma, head and neck, liver or kidney cancer.

Here the CDR3 DNA reads TGTGCCAGCTCATCCAACCAGGGCTACAATGAAAAACTGTTTTTT. Protein sequence: CASSSNQGYNEKLFF. J is TRBJ1-4 and V is TRBV18; TRBD1 is a possible D gene (5 bases). Per germline, CDR1 KGHSH and CDR2 LQKENI. CDR3 size: 15 residues. V was pared by 5 bases and J by 5 bases, with 15 bases between.